This T cell receptor (beta chain) was captured by sequencing in a study of blood T cell repertoires in COVID-19. Whole-study context: What the recovered Cohort 3 donors had was two negative PCRs, clearance, or symptom resolution. From T cells, B-cell-depleted T cells, or PBMCs came the material, which was cDNA or gDNA.

Allocation to cohorts depended on clinical history reported by the participants. In the authors' workflow: Nucleated cell counts were estimated from reference gene primer amplification. Clones were read by immunoSEQ multiplex PCR, and TCRdb kept only the in-frame ones, dropping some. V, J and clone size are taken as reported in that table, and D and trimming were inferred from the DNA itself. Counted here are fewer than 200,000 clones, 86% occurring once; the ten biggest clones make up 20% to 25%. This clone showed up just once. The specimen was PBMCs or T cells enriched from blood (not recorded which). The TCR comes from a woman aged 40 to 50 in a cohort exposed to, infected with or recovered from COVID-19 (not recorded which).

CDR3 coding DNA: TGTGCCAGCAGTGAATCCGGTACGGAAGCTTTCTTT. Its translation: CASSESGTEAFF. This chain joins TRBV25-1 and TRBJ1-1; D not certain. The V and J ends lost 1 base and 8 bases respectively, with 8 bases between them. The CDR3 spans 12 residues. Per the germline V gene, CDR1 is MGHDK and CDR2 is SYGVNS.